Following are 9 T cell receptor beta chains from one sample sequenced in a study of T cell responses to AZD1222 COVID-19 vaccine (dated by TCRdb to 2020 to 2022). The library came from the immunoSEQ multiplex PCR assay. The immuneACCESS repertoire file appears here via TCRdb, limited to in-frame rearrangements. These files lack a portion of the clones; in checked studies, under half of the deficit traces to unresolved V genes, and the cause of the others is not known. The sample contains about 120,000 clones, around 82% of them found a single time. Of the sample, approximately 4.6% falls within the top ten clones. Taken with the paper, the label for time point translates to: baseline before first vaccination. The sequenced sample was peripheral blood, obtained on day 0 of AZD1222 vaccination. The receptors here all came from an adult in good health.

V gene TRBV5-1 combines with J gene TRBJ2-3; no firm D call. The CDR3 consists of 13 residues. V gave up 3 bases and J gave up 1 base, with 6 bases separating them. Germline CDR1 SGHRS, CDR2 YFSETQ. The CDR3 loop reads CASSWTRTDTQYF. In DNA form, the CDR3 reads TGCGCCAGCAGCTGGACGCGCACAGATACGCAGTATTTT.

The V call is TRBV19, the J call TRBJ1-5, with 9 bases fitting TRBD1. Trimming at V came to 4 bases and at J to 6 bases, leaving 7 bases not matched to a gene. There are 15 residues in the CDR3. Germline values: CDR1 LNHDA, CDR2 SQIVND (reference sequence). The CDR3 is CASSTLGQGIQPQHF. The CDR3 region has the DNA TGTGCCAGTAGTACCCTCGGACAGGGGATTCAGCCCCAGCATTTT.

This chain uses TRBV7-2 with TRBJ2-6, with 7 bases identical to TRBD1. J was trimmed by 2 bases and V by 3 bases; bases with no gene match: 4. Germline V CDR1 and CDR2: SGHTA, FQGNSA. The CDR3 consists of 16 residues. CDR3 sequence reads: CASSLRQGPGANVLTF. In nucleotides, the CDR3 is TGTGCCAGCAGCTTGCGACAGGGCCCTGGGGCCAACGTCCTGACTTTC.

The rearrangement uses TRBV19 and TRBJ2-2, with 9 bases that match TRBD1. Germline V gives CDR1 LNHDA, CDR2 SQIVND (reference sequence). V was clipped by 4 bases and J by 6 bases; unmatched bases: 9. The CDR3 runs 16 residues. CDR3 amino acids: CASSKGQGGSAGELFF. The CDR3, as DNA: TGTGCCAGTAGTAAGGGACAGGGAGGCTCGGCCGGGGAGCTGTTTTTT.

Only a few counts were recorded for this clone. This sequence joins TRBV7-8 and TRBJ2-2, with TRBD2 matching over 8 bases. Germline V gene data show CDR1 as SGHVS and CDR2 as FQNEAQ. The J segment lost 0 bases and the V segment lost 1 base, leaving 7 bases of the junction unmatched. The CDR3 consists of 18 residues. The CDR3 spells CASSLEGGGFPNTGELFF. In DNA, the CDR3 is TGTGCCAGCAGCTTAGAAGGCGGGGGGTTCCCGAACACCGGGGAGCTGTTTTTT.

This clone was seen at least ten times. The rearrangement uses TRBV6-1 and TRBJ2-1, with D possibly being TRBD1 (9 bases). V was cut by 1 base and J by 7 bases, with 17 bases left in between. Germline V gene lookup returns CDR1 MNHNS and CDR2 SASEGT. This CDR3 has 16 amino acids. The CDR3 region is CASSEGGSGTGNEQFF. Here the CDR3 DNA reads TGTGCCAGCAGTGAAGGAGGTAGCGGGACAGGGAATGAGCAGTTCTTC.

This clone was detected only a few times. The chain recombines TRBV2 with TRBJ1-2; D is unresolved. V lost 5 bases and J lost 8, with 18 bases in between. The CDR3 has 14 amino acids. Germline V gives CDR1 SNHLY, CDR2 FYNNEI. Written as DNA, the CDR3 is TGTGCCAGCAGTAAAGAGGATCGGATCGGGGGCTACACCTTC. This sequence encodes CASSKEDRIGGYTF.

A remark on this clone: Other DNA sequences in the same sample also yield this CDR3. The J gene is TRBJ1-5, the V gene TRBV19; D gene uncertain. The germline V gene has CDR1 LNHDA and CDR2 SQIVND (reference sequence). Trimming cost V 3 bases and J 4 bases, with 4 bases left between them. The CDR3 has 12 amino acids. CDR3 protein: CASSIGNQPQHF. The DNA for the CDR3 is TGTGCCAGTAGTATTGGGAATCAGCCCCAGCATTTT.

The rearrangement uses TRBV21-1 and TRBJ1-4; TRBD1, as called in the table, went unchecked against the DNA. TRBV21-1 is a pseudogene. The CDR3 is 14 amino acids. DNA for the CDR3: TGTGCCAGCAGCCGTCCAGGGTTCAATGAAAAACTGTTTTTT. Protein: CASSRPGFNEKLFF.